This T cell receptor (beta chain) comes out of a study of neurological immune-mediated disorders. General study findings and limits: None of the CDR3 amino acid sequences found in expanded clones was shared across subjects. This suggests that the TCR-beta repertoires were private in all groups.

The unsorted libraries were generated from a total of 2 million PBMCs, which had been stored in RNAlater at -80 C. Over 180 million TCR-beta sequences from 15-18 subjects came from every sequencing run. TCRdb ran MiXCR on the 5' RACE reads and lists one entry per CDR3 protein. The profile covers about 35,000 distinct CDR3 sequences, with roughly 7% appearing a single time and 4.4% taken by the ten largest. This CDR3 has 12 residues. Germline-derived CDR1 and CDR2 are MDHEN and SYDVKM. The V gene end was trimmed by 5 bases and the J gene end by 7 bases; junction bases not matched to a gene: 1. This clonotype has ten or more counts. Its antigen is undetermined.

The source of this sequence is a woman in her thirties or forties in good health. The chain combines TRBV28 with TRBJ1-4, with TRBD1 matching over 7 bases. The specimen sequenced was PBMCs. Written as DNA, the CDR3 is TGTGCCAGCAGTCGGACAGGTGAAAAACTGTTTTTT. This encodes CASSRTGEKLFF. Looking up the rest from reference TRBV28 and TRBJ1-4 gives the full variable domain: DVKVTQSSRYLVKRTGEKVFLECVQDMDHENMFWYRQDPGLGLRLIYFSYDVKMKEKGDIPEGYSVSREKKERFSLILESASTNQTSMYLCASSRTGEKLFFGSGTQLSVL.